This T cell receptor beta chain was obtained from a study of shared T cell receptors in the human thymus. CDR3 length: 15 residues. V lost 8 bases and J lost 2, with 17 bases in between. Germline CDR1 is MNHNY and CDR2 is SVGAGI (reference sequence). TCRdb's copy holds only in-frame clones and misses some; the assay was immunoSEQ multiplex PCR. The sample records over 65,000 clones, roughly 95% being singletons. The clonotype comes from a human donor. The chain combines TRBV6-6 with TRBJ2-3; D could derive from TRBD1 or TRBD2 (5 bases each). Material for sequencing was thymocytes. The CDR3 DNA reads TGTGCCAGCTCGGTGGGACGTCGATCCACAGATACGCAGTATTTT. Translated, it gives CASSVGRRSTDTQYF.